This TCR beta chain stems from a study of T cells after yellow fever vaccination. The table lists this clonotype with a few counts. Germline assignment: CDR1 DFQATT and CDR2 SNEGSKA (reference sequence). The CDR3 totals 12 residues. Deletions cut 3 bases from V and 4 bases from J, with 7 bases between. TCRdb re-called the 5' RACE reads with MiXCR, one entry per CDR3 protein. The sample has some 300,000 distinct CDR3 sequences; 8.5% to 10% are singletons. The J gene is TRBJ1-5, the V gene TRBV20-1; D is undetermined. The source of this sequence is a man aged 18 to 35 who received the YFV17D yellow fever vaccine. The specimen was CD4+ T cells sorted from PBMCs, collected 5 days after the yellow fever booster vaccination. The CDR3 DNA reads TGCAGTGCTAGTACAGCTAATCAGCCCCAGCATTTT. Residues: CSASTANQPQHF.